These 22 T cell receptor beta chains originate from one sample sequenced in a study of T-cell memory formation after mild COVID-19. From the 5' RACE reads, TCRdb called clonotypes with MiXCR, one entry per CDR3 protein. The top ten hold approximately 22% of the sample, which has hundreds of thousands of distinct CDR3 sequences, roughly an eighth seen once. The sequencing sample was made of PBMCs or a T cell subset sorted from them (not recorded which). The receptors come from a man younger than 35 who had mild COVID-19 (a few samples of this study predate the infection). Cell type and time point are not known.

The chain joins TRBV19 to TRBJ1-2; D is unclear. Trimming removed 2 bases at V and 4 bases at J, with 5 bases between. The CDR3 is made up of 12 amino acids. The germline V gene has CDR1 LNHDA and CDR2 SQIVND (reference sequence). CDR3: CASSIRSYGYTF. CDR3 sequence (DNA): TGTGCCAGTAGTATAAGGAGCTATGGCTACACCTTC.

The chain links TRBV5-1 to TRBJ1-3; TRBD1 is a possible D gene (5 bases). Deletions cut 4 bases from V and 0 bases from J, with 8 bases between. The CDR3 length is 14 residues. Germline CDR1 is SGHRS and CDR2 is YFSETQ. CDR3 sequence: CASSIDSSGNTIYF. CDR3 coding DNA: TGCGCCAGCAGCATCGACAGCTCTGGAAACACCATATATTTT.

CDR3 DNA sequence: TGTGCCAGCACTCCCCCCGGAGCGGGTCGGGACACGCAGTATTTT. This sequence encodes CASTPPGAGRDTQYF. J is TRBJ2-3 and V is TRBV11-2, with D perhaps TRBD2 (6 bases). CDR3 length equals 15 residues. The V end lost 7 bases, the J end lost 9 bases, and 23 bases lay between the germline ends. Germline V gene lookup returns CDR1 SGHAT and CDR2 FQNNGV. The full variable domain, completed using reference TRBV11-2 and TRBJ2-3, is EAGVAQSPRYKIIEKRQSVAFWCNPISGHATLYWYQQILGQGPKLLIQFQNNGVVDDSQLPKDRFSAERLKGVDSTLKIQPAKLEDSAVYLCASTPPGAGRDTQYFGPGTRLTVL.

In its sample, this clonotype was seen many times. V is TRBV12-3 or TRBV12-4 and J is TRBJ1-2; TRBD1 might be the D (6 bases). CDR3 length: 14 residues. V lost 2 bases and J 4 bases, leaving 11 bases between the germline ends. CDR3 in amino acids: CASSLLGQSYGYTF. CDR3 coding DNA: TGTGCCAGCAGTTTATTAGGACAGAGCTATGGCTACACCTTC.

The chain combines TRBV4-3 with TRBJ1-4; 8 bases agree with TRBD1. The CDR3 runs 17 residues. The ends lost 3 bases at V and 7 bases at J; junction bases unmatched: 13. The germline V gene has CDR1 LGHNA and CDR2 YSLEER. Here the CDR3 reads CASSQGVSQGAPEKLFF. DNA for the CDR3: TGCGCCAGCAGCCAGGGGGTTAGTCAGGGGGCGCCTGAAAAACTGTTTTTT.

A few counts support this clonotype. The chain joins TRBV4-2 to TRBJ2-3; 7 bases align to TRBD2. The germline V gene has CDR1 LGHNA and CDR2 YNFKEQ. There are 15 residues in the CDR3. After removal of 4 bases from V and 6 bases from J, the junction contained 10 bases not matched to a gene. The DNA for the CDR3 is TGTGCCAGCAGCCCTCGGGGGGTAGGGGCGGATACGCAGTATTTT. It yields the protein CASSPRGVGADTQYF.

This clonotype has more than one count but fewer than ten. The chain joins TRBV25-1 to TRBJ2-2; possibly TRBD1 for D (5 bases). The V end was cut by 5 bases, the J end by 1 base, with 14 bases between. The CDR3 extends over 16 amino acids. Germline values: CDR1 MGHDK, CDR2 SYGVNS. CDR3 sequence (DNA): TGTGCCAGCAGTCCTTTGGTGCAGGGGAACACCGGGGAGCTGTTTTTT. Its translation: CASSPLVQGNTGELFF.

The chain recombines TRBV4-3 with TRBJ2-7; D may correspond to TRBD1 or TRBD2 (5 bases each). The germline V gene encodes CDR1 LGHNA and CDR2 YSLEER. This CDR3 comprises 12 residues. V lost 1 base to trimming and J lost 7 bases, with 8 bases between them. The CDR3 DNA reads TGCGCCAGCAGCCAAGCGGGACGGGAGCAGTACTTC. It translates to CASSQAGREQYF.

Concerning this clonotype: Mismatch with germline at one junction end may stem from a read error. V and J are TRBV11-2 and TRBJ2-2; D call uncertain. Germline lookup yields CDR1 SGHAT and CDR2 FQNNGV. The CDR3 totals 11 residues. CDR3: CASRLDRELFF. The DNA of the CDR3 is TGTGCCAGCAGATTAGACCGGGAGCTGTTTTTT.

The rearrangement links TRBV28 to TRBJ2-4; either TRBD1 or TRBD2 may fit D (5 bases each). The V end was cut by 8 bases, the J end by 5 bases, with 7 bases between. Germline V lookup: CDR1 MDHEN, CDR2 SYDVKM. The CDR3 extends over 11 amino acids. CDR3 sequence reads: CASGTENIQYF. The DNA for the CDR3 is TGTGCCAGCGGGACGGAAAACATTCAGTACTTC.

V gene TRBV7-2 combines with J gene TRBJ2-3; D not resolved. The CDR3 has 12 residues. Trimming left V 4 bases short and J 4 bases short, with 6 bases between. Germline V CDR1 and CDR2: SGHTA, FQGNSA. The CDR3 DNA reads as TGTGCCAGCAGCTCGTGGGCAGATACGCAGTATTTT. It encodes CASSSWADTQYF.

The V and J genes are TRBV4-1 and TRBJ2-5, with a possible D match to TRBD2 (5 bases). The CDR3 loop spans 15 amino acids. Looked up from germline, CDR1 is MGHRA and CDR2 is YSYEKL. Trimming took off 1 base at V and 6 bases at J, with 15 bases between the two ends. In DNA form, the CDR3 reads TGCGCCAGCAGCCAAGGAACCGGGGAGAGAAAGACCCAGTACTTC. This translates into CASSQGTGERKTQYF.

The chain uses TRBV12-3 or TRBV12-4 and TRBJ1-2, with D perhaps TRBD1 (5 bases). CDR3 length equals 13 residues. With 4 bases removed from V and 10 bases from J, the gap between germline ends came to 16 bases. This CDR3 reads CASSWRDGISYTF. CDR3 DNA: TGTGCCAGCAGTTGGAGGGACGGCATCTCCTACACCTTC.

This chain joins TRBV7-6 and TRBJ2-2; TRBD1 matches 8 bases. The length of the CDR3 is 15 residues. J was trimmed by 4 bases and V by 3 bases; bases with no gene match: 4. CDR1 SGHVS and CDR2 FNYEAQ come from the germline V gene. Here the CDR3 reads CASSFRGHGTGELFF. In DNA form, the CDR3 reads TGTGCCAGCAGCTTCAGGGGGCACGGCACCGGGGAGCTGTTTTTT.

Only a few counts were recorded for this clonotype. V usage is TRBV4-1 and J usage is TRBJ2-5, with TRBD2 as a possible D gene (6 bases). Trimming stripped 0 bases from V and 5 bases from J, with 16 bases between. This CDR3 spans 16 amino acids. Germline V gene lookup returns CDR1 MGHRA and CDR2 YSYEKL. CDR3 sequence (DNA): TGCGCCAGCAGCCAAGATTTAGGGGCCGGAGGGGAGACCCAGTACTTC. This gives the protein CASSQDLGAGGETQYF.

This clonotype was seen a handful of times. The chain employs TRBV4-3 and TRBJ2-1; tentative D call: TRBD2 (6 bases). The germline gives CDR1 LGHNA, CDR2 YSLEER. V lost 0 bases and J 5 bases, leaving 11 bases between the germline ends. CDR3 length equals 15 residues. CDR3 amino acids: CASSQEGGQHNEQFF. The CDR3 coding sequence is TGCGCCAGCAGCCAAGAAGGAGGGCAGCACAATGAGCAGTTCTTC.

V gene TRBV9 combines with J gene TRBJ2-3; D assignment may be TRBD1 or TRBD2 (5 bases each). The CDR3 loop spans 14 amino acids. The V gene's germline CDR1 is SGDLS and CDR2 YYNGEE. V shed 2 bases and J shed 2 bases, with 9 bases lying between them. The CDR3: CASSVSGLTDTQYF. The CDR3 nucleotides read TGTGCCAGCAGCGTCTCGGGGCTCACAGATACGCAGTATTTT.

The J gene is TRBJ1-5, the V gene TRBV9; TRBD1 matches at 9 bases. The CDR3 length is 14 residues. Germline V CDR1 and CDR2: SGDLS, YYNGEE. The V and J ends lost 3 bases and 6 bases, in that order; junction bases with no gene match: 4. The CDR3 bases are TGTGCCAGCAGCGCCACAGGGGGCGTTCAGCCCCAGCATTTT. Translating gives CASSATGGVQPQHF.

This clonotype has just a few counts. The chain carries TRBV10-3 and TRBJ2-5; D not resolved. The CDR3 is made up of 13 amino acids. Looked up from germline, CDR1 is ENHRY and CDR2 is SYGVKD. V was clipped by 0 bases and J by 0 bases, with 2 bases between them. CDR3 loop: CAISESYQETQYF. The CDR3 DNA reads TGTGCCATCAGTGAGTCGTACCAAGAGACCCAGTACTTC.

The chain recombines TRBV9 with TRBJ2-5; the D is unclear. The CDR3 is made up of 15 amino acids. Trimming shortened V by 0 bases and J by 5 bases, and 14 bases separated the two germline ends. In germline, CDR1 is SGDLS, CDR2 YYNGEE. CDR3 region: CASSVGVALGETQYF. The CDR3 DNA is TGTGCCAGCAGCGTAGGGGTGGCGTTGGGGGAGACCCAGTACTTC.

The V gene is TRBV7-9, the J gene TRBJ2-7; TRBD2 aligns across 10 bases. The V segment lost 5 bases and the J segment 4 bases; nucleotides outside the gene matches: 8. Germline V gives CDR1 SEHNR, CDR2 FQNEAQ (reference sequence). The CDR3 runs 15 residues. The CDR3, as DNA: TGTGCCAGCAGCCTCACTAGCGGGGAACTTTACGAGCAGTACTTC. It encodes CASSLTSGELYEQYF.

This clonotype was observed a handful of times. The chain is built from TRBV7-8 and TRBJ2-7; no clear D. This CDR3 contains 13 residues. Deletions cut 0 bases from V and 9 bases from J, with 12 bases between. Per the germline V gene, CDR1 is SGHVS and CDR2 is FQNEAQ. The CDR3 DNA follows: TGTGCCAGCAGCTTAGCTTTGCCCAAAGGGCAGTACTTC. It translates to CASSLALPKGQYF.